These T cell receptor beta chains were read from a single sample in a study of control samples from healthy donors and cancer patients. The protocol was immunoSEQ multiplex PCR, while the TCRdb copy is restricted to in-frame clones and leaves out a portion. The repertoire has some 140,000 clones, 89% of them found once; the top ten carry roughly 8%. Sequencing input: PBMCs. All receptors come from a man aged 45-60 years with head and neck cancer. Both conserved end residues are trimmed from each CDR3.

V gene	J gene	CDR3 protein
TRBV11-1	TRBJ2-1	ASSFSGTEQF
TRBV27	TRBJ1-2	ASSPGQYYGYT
TRBV7-2	TRBJ2-2	ASSETSGTGELF
TRBV13	TRBJ1-1	ASSRGRPNTEAF
TRBV28	TRBJ2-7	ASSYIFAQVLKGSIDEQY
TRBV6-5	TRBJ1-2	ASGDRSLYGYT
TRBV13	TRBJ2-1	ASSEGGLDEQF
TRBV7-9	TRBJ1-1	ASSPRVGPHNTEAF
TRBV14	TRBJ2-2	ASRSGLAGTGELF
TRBV7-9	TRBJ2-7	ASSLSGYEQY
TRBV29-1	TRBJ2-1	SVGAGTQGNEQF
TRBV12-1	TRBJ1-1	ASSLRNTEAF
TRBV5-6	TRBJ2-7	ASTYRAYGVYEQY
TRBV6-5	TRBJ2-7	ASSSGQMGYEQY
TRBV12-3/TRBV12-4	TRBJ2-3	AAGLPGDTQY
TRBV27	TRBJ2-5	ASSLSGTGQETQY
TRBV19	TRBJ1-5	ASSIVGGGNQPQH
TRBV9	TRBJ2-1	ASSVGVNEQF
TRBV2	TRBJ2-2	ASSRQGNTGELF
TRBV6-5	TRBJ2-5	ASSLGQGNGETQY